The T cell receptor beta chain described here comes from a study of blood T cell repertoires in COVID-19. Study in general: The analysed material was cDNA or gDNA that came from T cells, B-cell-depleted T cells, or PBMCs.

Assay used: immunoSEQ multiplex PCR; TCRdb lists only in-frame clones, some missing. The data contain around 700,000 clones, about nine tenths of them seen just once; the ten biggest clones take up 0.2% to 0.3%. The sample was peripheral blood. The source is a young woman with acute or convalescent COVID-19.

CDR3 nucleotide sequence: TGTGCCAGCAGCTTCAGTAGCGGGGGTGCAACTAGCACAGATACGCAGTATTTT. As protein: CASSFSSGGATSTDTQYF. V usage is TRBV7-9 and J usage is TRBJ2-3; 9 bases agree with TRBD2. This CDR3 is built from 18 residues. With 3 bases clipped from V and 0 bases from J, the junction kept 10 bases outside the gene matches. Germline CDR1 and CDR2: SEHNR and FQNEAQ (reference sequence).